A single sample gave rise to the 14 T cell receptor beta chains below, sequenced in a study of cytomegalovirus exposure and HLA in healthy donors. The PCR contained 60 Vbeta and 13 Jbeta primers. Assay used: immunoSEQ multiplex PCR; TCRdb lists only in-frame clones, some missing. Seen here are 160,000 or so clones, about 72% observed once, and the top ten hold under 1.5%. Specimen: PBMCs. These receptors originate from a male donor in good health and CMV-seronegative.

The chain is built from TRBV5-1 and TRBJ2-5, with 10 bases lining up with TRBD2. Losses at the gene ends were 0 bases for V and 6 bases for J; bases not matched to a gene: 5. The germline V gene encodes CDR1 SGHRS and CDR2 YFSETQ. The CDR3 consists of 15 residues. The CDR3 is CASSLARTSGQTQYF. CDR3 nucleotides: TGCGCCAGCAGCTTGGCTCGGACTAGCGGCCAGACCCAGTACTTC.

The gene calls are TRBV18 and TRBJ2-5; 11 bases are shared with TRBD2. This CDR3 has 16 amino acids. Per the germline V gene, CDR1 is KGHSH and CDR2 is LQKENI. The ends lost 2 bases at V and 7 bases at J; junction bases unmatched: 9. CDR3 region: CASSPSLAGGRGTQYF. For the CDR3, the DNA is TGTGCCAGCTCACCAAGCCTAGCGGGAGGACGGGGGACCCAGTACTTC.

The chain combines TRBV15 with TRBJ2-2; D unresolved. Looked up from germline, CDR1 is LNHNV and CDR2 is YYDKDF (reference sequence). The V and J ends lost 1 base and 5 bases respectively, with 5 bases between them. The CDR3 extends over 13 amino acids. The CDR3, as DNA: TGTGCCACCAGCAGAGCCCTGACCGGGGAGCTGTTTTTT. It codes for CATSRALTGELFF.

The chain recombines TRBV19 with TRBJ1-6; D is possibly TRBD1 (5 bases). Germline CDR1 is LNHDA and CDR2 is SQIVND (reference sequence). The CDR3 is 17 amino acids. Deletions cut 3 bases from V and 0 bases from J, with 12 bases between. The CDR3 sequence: CASSIVAGDSYNSPLHF. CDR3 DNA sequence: TGTGCCAGTAGTATTGTAGCGGGGGACTCCTATAATTCACCCCTCCACTTT.

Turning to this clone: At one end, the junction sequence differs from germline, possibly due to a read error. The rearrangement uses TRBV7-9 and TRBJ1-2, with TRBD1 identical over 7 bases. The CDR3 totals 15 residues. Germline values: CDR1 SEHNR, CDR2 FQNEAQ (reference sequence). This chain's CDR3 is CSSSLESGGDSGYTF. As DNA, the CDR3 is TGTTCCAGCAGCTTAGAATCGGGGGGGGACAGTGGCTACACCTTC.

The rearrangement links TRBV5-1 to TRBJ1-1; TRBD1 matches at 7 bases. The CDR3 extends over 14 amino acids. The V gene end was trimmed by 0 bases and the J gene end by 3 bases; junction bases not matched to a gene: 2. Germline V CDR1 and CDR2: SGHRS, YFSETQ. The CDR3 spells CASSLEGAHTEAFF. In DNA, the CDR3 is TGCGCCAGCAGCTTGGAGGGGGCCCACACTGAAGCTTTCTTT.

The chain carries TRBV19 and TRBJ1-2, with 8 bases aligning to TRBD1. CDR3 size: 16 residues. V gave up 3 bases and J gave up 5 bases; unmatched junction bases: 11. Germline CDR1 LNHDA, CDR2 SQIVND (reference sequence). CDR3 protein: CASSISGQGSLYGYTF. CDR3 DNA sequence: TGTGCCAGTAGTATCTCCGGACAGGGTTCATTGTATGGCTACACCTTC.

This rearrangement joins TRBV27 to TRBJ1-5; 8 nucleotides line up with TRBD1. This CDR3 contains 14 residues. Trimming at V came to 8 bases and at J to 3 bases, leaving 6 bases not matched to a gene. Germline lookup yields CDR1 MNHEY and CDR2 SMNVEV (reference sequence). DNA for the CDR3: TGTGCCAGCCAAGGACAGGGTTACAATCAGCCCCAGCATTTT. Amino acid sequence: CASQGQGYNQPQHF.

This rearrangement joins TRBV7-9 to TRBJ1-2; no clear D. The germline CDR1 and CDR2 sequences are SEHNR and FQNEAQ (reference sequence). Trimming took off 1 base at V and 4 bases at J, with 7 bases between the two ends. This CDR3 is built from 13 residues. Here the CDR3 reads CASSLDPLYGYTF. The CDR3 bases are TGTGCCAGCAGCTTAGATCCCCTCTATGGCTACACCTTC.

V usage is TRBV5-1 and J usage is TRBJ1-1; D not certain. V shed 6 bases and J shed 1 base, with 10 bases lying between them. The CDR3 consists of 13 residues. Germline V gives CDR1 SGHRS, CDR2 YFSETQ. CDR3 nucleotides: TGCGCCAGCACCACCGGTGAGAACACTGAAGCTTTCTTT. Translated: CASTTGENTEAFF.

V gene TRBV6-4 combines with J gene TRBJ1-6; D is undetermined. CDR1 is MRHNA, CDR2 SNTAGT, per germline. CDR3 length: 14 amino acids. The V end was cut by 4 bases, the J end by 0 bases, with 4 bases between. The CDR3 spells CASSVSSYNSPLHF. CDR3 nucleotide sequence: TGTGCCAGCAGTGTGAGCTCCTATAATTCACCCCTCCACTTT.

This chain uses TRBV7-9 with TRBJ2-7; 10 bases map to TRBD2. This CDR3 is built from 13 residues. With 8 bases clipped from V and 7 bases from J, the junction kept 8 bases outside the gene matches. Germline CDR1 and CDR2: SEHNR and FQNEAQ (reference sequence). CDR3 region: CASGLAGEEEQYF. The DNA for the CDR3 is TGTGCCAGCGGGCTAGCGGGAGAGGAAGAGCAGTACTTC.

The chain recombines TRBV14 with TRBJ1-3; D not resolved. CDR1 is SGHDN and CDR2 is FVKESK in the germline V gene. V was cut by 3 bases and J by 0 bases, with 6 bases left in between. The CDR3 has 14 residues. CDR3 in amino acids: CASSQAISGNTIYF. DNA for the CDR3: TGTGCCAGCAGCCAGGCCATCTCTGGAAACACCATATATTTT.

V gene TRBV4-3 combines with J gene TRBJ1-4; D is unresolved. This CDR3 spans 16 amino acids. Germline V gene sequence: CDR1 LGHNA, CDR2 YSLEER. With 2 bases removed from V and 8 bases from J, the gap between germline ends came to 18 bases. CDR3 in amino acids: CASSQKSSGMGEKLFF. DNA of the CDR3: TGCGCCAGCAGCCAAAAGTCATCGGGGATGGGGGAAAAACTGTTTTTT.